These T cell receptor beta chains were read from a single sample in a study of blood T cell repertoires in COVID-19. Measured with immunoSEQ multiplex PCR; TCRdb has only the in-frame clones, and not every one. The repertoire includes roughly 340,000 clones, over 75% of them detected once, and approximately 1.8% sits in the top ten. The sequenced sample consisted of PBMCs or T cells enriched from blood (not recorded which). The receptors derive from a man aged 35-49 years in a cohort exposed to, infected with or recovered from COVID-19 (not recorded which). Both conserved end residues are part of each CDR3. D genes are given only for firm matches. The listing skips clone size in some rows; elsewhere it reads once, few, many or a size class.

j_gene: TRBJ2-5
abundance: -
d_gene: -
v_gene: TRBV30
CDR3nt: TGTGCCTGGGAAACCCCCCAGCGGCAAGAGACCCAGTACTTC
CDR3aa: CAWETPQRQETQYF

j_gene: TRBJ1-1
abundance: -
d_gene: TRBD1
v_gene: TRBV5-4
CDR3nt: TGTGCCAGCAGCTTGGACTGGACAGGGGAATACACTGAAGCTTTCTTT
CDR3aa: CASSLDWTGEYTEAFF

j_gene: TRBJ1-6
abundance: few
d_gene: -
v_gene: TRBV2
CDR3nt: TGTGCCAGCAGAAGGACACCATCCTATAATTCACCCCTCCACTTT
CDR3aa: CASRRTPSYNSPLHF

j_gene: TRBJ2-7
abundance: -
d_gene: TRBD1
v_gene: TRBV19
CDR3nt: TGTGCCAGTAGTATCGCCGGGACAGGGGCCTACGAGCAGTACTTC
CDR3aa: CASSIAGTGAYEQYF

j_gene: TRBJ2-1
abundance: -
d_gene: TRBD2
v_gene: TRBV3-1/TRBV3-2
CDR3nt: TGTGCCAGCAGCCTCCAGCGGGGTTACTACAATGAGCAGTTCTTC
CDR3aa: CASSLQRGYYNEQFF

j_gene: TRBJ2-1
abundance: -
d_gene: TRBD2
v_gene: TRBV15
CDR3nt: TGTGCCACCAGCAGAGGTCTAGCGGCCTACAATGAGCAGTTCTTC
CDR3aa: CATSRGLAAYNEQFF

j_gene: TRBJ2-3
abundance: -
d_gene: TRBD2
v_gene: TRBV12-5
CDR3nt: TGTGCTAGTGGTTTCGGACTAGCGATTAGCACAGATACGCAGTATTTT
CDR3aa: CASGFGLAISTDTQYF

j_gene: TRBJ2-1
abundance: -
d_gene: TRBD2
v_gene: TRBV27
CDR3nt: TGTGCCAGCAGGCTGGCGGGAGTCTACAATGAGCAGTTCTTC
CDR3aa: CASRLAGVYNEQFF

j_gene: TRBJ2-3
abundance: -
d_gene: -
v_gene: TRBV11-2
CDR3nt: TGTGCCAGCAGCCTCAGATTGGGGGCCACAGATACGCAGTATTTT
CDR3aa: CASSLRLGATDTQYF

j_gene: TRBJ2-7
abundance: -
d_gene: TRBD1
v_gene: TRBV28
CDR3nt: TGTGCCAGCAGTTTAACAGGGGGCTTATCCTACGAGCAGTACTTC
CDR3aa: CASSLTGGLSYEQYF

j_gene: TRBJ2-6
abundance: -
d_gene: TRBD1
v_gene: TRBV9
CDR3nt: TGTGCCAGCAGCGTCGACAGGGCTGGGGCCAACGTCCTGACTTTC
CDR3aa: CASSVDRAGANVLTF

j_gene: TRBJ1-2
abundance: -
d_gene: TRBD1
v_gene: TRBV9
CDR3nt: TGTGCCAGCAGCAAGACAGGGGGATTGGTCTATGGCTACACCTTC
CDR3aa: CASSKTGGLVYGYTF

j_gene: TRBJ1-6
abundance: -
d_gene: -
v_gene: TRBV19
CDR3nt: TGTGCCAGTAGTACCCAAGGCGGTTCACCCCTCCACTTT
CDR3aa: CASSTQGGSPLHF

j_gene: TRBJ2-3
abundance: once
d_gene: -
v_gene: TRBV9
CDR3nt: TGTGCCAGCAGCCTAAGTGGGAGGACTAGCACAGATACGCAGTATTTT
CDR3aa: CASSLSGRTSTDTQYF

j_gene: TRBJ2-5
abundance: -
d_gene: -
v_gene: TRBV30
CDR3nt: TGTGCCTGGAGACGGCGGGCAGACCAAGAGACCCAGTACTTC
CDR3aa: CAWRRRADQETQYF

j_gene: TRBJ2-7
abundance: -
d_gene: TRBD2
v_gene: TRBV7-2
CDR3nt: TGTGCCAGCAGCTCTGCGAGAGGACTAGCGGGAGTTAGTTACGAGCAGTACTTC
CDR3aa: CASSSARGLAGVSYEQYF

j_gene: TRBJ2-3
abundance: -
d_gene: TRBD2
v_gene: TRBV14
CDR3nt: TGTGCCAGCAGCCCCTTAGCGGGGGGCACAGATACGCAGTATTTT
CDR3aa: CASSPLAGGTDTQYF

j_gene: TRBJ2-2
abundance: -
d_gene: TRBD2
v_gene: TRBV18
CDR3nt: TGTGCCAGCTCCCGCGGAACTAGCGGGTCCGGGGAGCTGTTTTTT
CDR3aa: CASSRGTSGSGELFF

j_gene: TRBJ2-4
abundance: -
d_gene: TRBD1
v_gene: TRBV18
CDR3nt: TGTGCCAGCTCCGAAGGCCGGGACAGTCTAGCCAAAAACATTCAGTACTTC
CDR3aa: CASSEGRDSLAKNIQYF

j_gene: TRBJ2-3
abundance: -
d_gene: TRBD2
v_gene: TRBV28
CDR3nt: TGTGCCAGCAGTCCCCAGGCTAGCGGGGGCACAGATACGCAGTATTTT
CDR3aa: CASSPQASGGTDTQYF

j_gene: TRBJ2-1
abundance: -
d_gene: -
v_gene: TRBV27
CDR3nt: TGTGCCAGCAGTTTACCCCGGGGCAATGAGCAGTTCTTC
CDR3aa: CASSLPRGNEQFF

j_gene: TRBJ1-5
abundance: -
d_gene: TRBD1
v_gene: TRBV18
CDR3nt: TGTGCCAGCTCACTGACAGGGGGAGATCAGCCCCAGCATTTT
CDR3aa: CASSLTGGDQPQHF

j_gene: TRBJ1-2
abundance: -
d_gene: TRBD1
v_gene: TRBV29-1
CDR3nt: TGCAGCGTTGAGACAGGGGGCGCAGGCTACACCTTC
CDR3aa: CSVETGGAGYTF

j_gene: TRBJ2-1
abundance: once
d_gene: -
v_gene: TRBV28
CDR3nt: TGTGCCAGCAGTGGGGGCGCCTCCAACTCCTACAATGAGCAGTTCTTC
CDR3aa: CASSGGASNSYNEQFF

j_gene: TRBJ2-7
abundance: -
d_gene: -
v_gene: TRBV6-2/TRBV6-3
CDR3nt: TGTGCCAGCAGTTATGTAGCTCTGTACGAGCAGTACTTC
CDR3aa: CASSYVALYEQYF

j_gene: TRBJ2-7
abundance: -
d_gene: TRBD2
v_gene: TRBV7-6
CDR3nt: TGTGCCAGCAGCTTAGGGACTAGCGGTTCCTACGAGCAGTACTTC
CDR3aa: CASSLGTSGSYEQYF

j_gene: TRBJ1-5
abundance: -
d_gene: TRBD1
v_gene: TRBV2
CDR3nt: TGTGCCAGCACGAGGAGGACAGGGGGCAATCAGCCCCAGCATTTT
CDR3aa: CASTRRTGGNQPQHF

j_gene: TRBJ2-7
abundance: -
d_gene: TRBD1
v_gene: TRBV5-6
CDR3nt: TGTGCCAGCAGTATCCGGACAGGGAACGCTTACGGCATCGAGCAGTACTTC
CDR3aa: CASSIRTGNAYGIEQYF

j_gene: TRBJ1-5
abundance: once
d_gene: -
v_gene: TRBV30
CDR3nt: TGTGCCTGGAGCGCGACTGCTCTCAATCAGCCCCAGCATTTT
CDR3aa: CAWSATALNQPQHF

j_gene: TRBJ2-7
abundance: -
d_gene: -
v_gene: TRBV5-1
CDR3nt: TGCGCCAGCAGCCTTGGACAGTCCTACGAGCAGTACTTC
CDR3aa: CASSLGQSYEQYF

j_gene: TRBJ2-3
abundance: -
d_gene: TRBD2
v_gene: TRBV5-1
CDR3nt: TGCGCCAGCAACCCGTCCGCGGGAGGGCCGGATACGCAGTATTTT
CDR3aa: CASNPSAGGPDTQYF

j_gene: TRBJ2-7
abundance: -
d_gene: TRBD1
v_gene: TRBV7-6
CDR3nt: TGTGCCAGCAGTCCTCCCGACAGGGCCTACGAGCAGTACTTC
CDR3aa: CASSPPDRAYEQYF

j_gene: TRBJ2-1
abundance: -
d_gene: TRBD2
v_gene: TRBV6-4
CDR3nt: TGTGCCAGCAGTGACATAGCGGGCCTCTCCTACAATGAGCAGTTCTTC
CDR3aa: CASSDIAGLSYNEQFF

j_gene: TRBJ1-1
abundance: -
d_gene: -
v_gene: TRBV3-1/TRBV3-2
CDR3nt: TGTGCCAGCAGCCGACACGAGACAGTCAACACTGAAGCTTTCTTT
CDR3aa: CASSRHETVNTEAFF

j_gene: TRBJ1-4
abundance: -
d_gene: TRBD1
v_gene: TRBV7-9
CDR3nt: TGTGCCAGCAGCTCCGGGACAGGGGGGTATGGTGAAAAACTGTTTTTT
CDR3aa: CASSSGTGGYGEKLFF

j_gene: TRBJ2-2
abundance: -
d_gene: TRBD2
v_gene: TRBV9
CDR3nt: TGTGCCAGCAGCGTAGGCCCCAGCGGGAGGGAGTACACCGGGGAGCTGTTTTTT
CDR3aa: CASSVGPSGREYTGELFF

j_gene: TRBJ2-7
abundance: -
d_gene: -
v_gene: TRBV3-1/TRBV3-2
CDR3nt: TGTGCCAGCAGCCAAGATCCCTGGACTAACTACGAGCAGTACTTC
CDR3aa: CASSQDPWTNYEQYF

j_gene: TRBJ1-1
abundance: few
d_gene: -
v_gene: TRBV27
CDR3nt: TGTGCCAGCAACGACCCAGGGGACACTGAAGCTTTCTTT
CDR3aa: CASNDPGDTEAFF

j_gene: TRBJ2-1
abundance: -
d_gene: -
v_gene: TRBV20-1
CDR3nt: TGCAGTGCTAGATTTTCCCGTGAGCAGTTCTTC
CDR3aa: CSARFSREQFF

j_gene: TRBJ2-5
abundance: -
d_gene: TRBD1
v_gene: TRBV6-6
CDR3nt: TGTGCCAGCAGTTACCACAGGGGGCGCGGAAAGACCCAGTACTTC
CDR3aa: CASSYHRGRGKTQYF

j_gene: TRBJ1-2
abundance: -
d_gene: -
v_gene: TRBV9
CDR3nt: TGTGCCAGCAGCGTAGATGGCAGGGGTTACGGCTACACCTTC
CDR3aa: CASSVDGRGYGYTF

j_gene: TRBJ2-1
abundance: -
d_gene: TRBD2
v_gene: TRBV19
CDR3nt: TGTGCCAGTAGTCCCCGCGGCGCGGGAGTTTACAATGAGCAGTTCTTC
CDR3aa: CASSPRGAGVYNEQFF

j_gene: TRBJ1-6
abundance: -
d_gene: -
v_gene: TRBV18
CDR3nt: TGTGCCAGCCAACTCCCAACGGGGTTAAATTCACCCCTCCACTTT
CDR3aa: CASQLPTGLNSPLHF

j_gene: TRBJ2-1
abundance: once
d_gene: TRBD2
v_gene: TRBV7-2
CDR3nt: TGTGCCAGCAGCATACGCGGACTAGTGAATAATGAGCAGTTCTTC
CDR3aa: CASSIRGLVNNEQFF

j_gene: TRBJ1-5
abundance: -
d_gene: TRBD1
v_gene: TRBV19
CDR3nt: TGTGCCAGTAGCCTGACAGGGGGCAGCAATCAGCCCCAGCATTTT
CDR3aa: CASSLTGGSNQPQHF

j_gene: TRBJ2-7
abundance: -
d_gene: -
v_gene: TRBV6-1
CDR3nt: TGTGCCAGCAGTGACACTAGCCTATTCTCCTACGAGCAGTACTTC
CDR3aa: CASSDTSLFSYEQYF

j_gene: TRBJ2-1
abundance: -
d_gene: -
v_gene: TRBV27
CDR3nt: TGTGCCAGCAGTCCGGGCGGAGGGCCCTTCAATGAGCAGTTCTTC
CDR3aa: CASSPGGGPFNEQFF

j_gene: TRBJ2-1
abundance: -
d_gene: TRBD2
v_gene: TRBV25-1
CDR3nt: TGTGCCAGCAGTAGCGAGGGACTAGCGCGCTACAATGAGCAGTTCTTC
CDR3aa: CASSSEGLARYNEQFF

j_gene: TRBJ2-1
abundance: -
d_gene: TRBD2
v_gene: TRBV9
CDR3nt: TGTGCCAGCAGCGTAGCTTTGCTAGCGGGAGGAGATGAGCAGTTCTTC
CDR3aa: CASSVALLAGGDEQFF

j_gene: TRBJ2-5
abundance: -
d_gene: -
v_gene: TRBV11-2
CDR3nt: TGTGCCAGCAGCCTAGACGGAGGATTAGTAGAGACCCAGTACTTC
CDR3aa: CASSLDGGLVETQYF

j_gene: TRBJ2-2
abundance: -
d_gene: -
v_gene: TRBV14
CDR3nt: TGTGCCAGCAGCCCTCGGGTCGCCGGGGAGCTGTTTTTT
CDR3aa: CASSPRVAGELFF

j_gene: TRBJ2-7
abundance: -
d_gene: -
v_gene: TRBV3-1/TRBV3-2
CDR3nt: TGTGCCAGCAGCCAAGCCCAGGGGGAGCAGTACTTC
CDR3aa: CASSQAQGEQYF